Listed below are T cell receptor beta chains from one sample, sequenced in a study of blood T cell repertoires in COVID-19. Method: immunoSEQ multiplex PCR; TCRdb's copy keeps in-frame clones and lacks some. The repertoire holds tens of thousands of clones, with approximately 83% as singletons. Input material: peripheral blood. Source of these receptors: a human donor in a cohort sampled during active COVID-19. The donor label of this sample is uncertain. The conserved cysteine and the conserved F or W are not part of the CDR3 here.

>TRBJ1-4|TRBV6-6
ASSYSGTDNEKLF
>TRBJ2-7|TRBV5-4
ASSFGTVAYEQY
>TRBJ2-7|TRBV3-1/TRBV3-2
ASSQEYNPRGPVGYEQY
>TRBJ2-5|TRBV4-3
ASSPDQEETQY
>TRBJ1-6|TRBV18
ASSPLGQNNSPLH
>TRBJ1-2|TRBV5-4
ASRGQGAYGYT
>TRBJ2-3|TRBV19
ASRTSGGTDTQY
>TRBJ2-3|TRBV5-6
ASSFFVSVSTDTQY
>TRBJ1-6|TRBV5-4
ASSLGQGARNSPLH
>TRBJ2-5|TRBV3-1/TRBV3-2
ASSLGFAGAERQTQETQY
>TRBJ2-5|TRBV23-1
ASSQSSRESWETQY
>TRBJ1-6|TRBV19
ASSSWTENSPLH
>TRBJ2-7|TRBV5-1
ASSLGPKPPTRPDPYEQY
>TRBJ2-7|TRBV14
ASSPSRRNVGQY
>TRBJ2-1|TRBV5-4
ASSSGRLAGADEQF
>TRBJ1-3|TRBV4-1
ASSQAFAGASGNTIY
>TRBJ2-1|TRBV6-5
ASIDTGIGQFEQF
>TRBJ2-3|TRBV20-1
SATRDTQY
>TRBJ1-2|TRBV4-1
ASSQPRDSYGYT
>TRBJ2-7|TRBV7-8
ASSLDEERGWQY
>TRBJ2-2|TRBV11-1
ASSFSGGDTGELF
>TRBJ2-1|TRBV29-1
SVENGLAGEDEQF
>TRBJ1-2|TRBV7-2
ASSHQVQVYYGYT
>TRBJ1-2|TRBV28
ASSPLPGGAHEGYT
>TRBJ2-3|TRBV13
ASSLRGSGGLISTDTQY
>TRBJ2-2|TRBV19
ASSQTGLGTGELF
>TRBJ1-3|TRBV7-8
ASSHLGGGNTIY
>TRBJ1-5|TRBV6-1
ASSAQTFDRVNQPQH
>TRBJ2-7|TRBV7-6
ASSLVPPAGRGTYEQY
>TRBJ2-7|TRBV7-9
ASSLGLARGEQY
>TRBJ2-5|TRBV5-1
ASSLSQETQY
>TRBJ1-2|TRBV5-4
ASSPYSGGNYGYT
>TRBJ2-2|TRBV7-2
ASSLDPGVGELF
>TRBJ2-2|TRBV5-4
ASSSGGQRGAANTGELF
>TRBJ2-2|TRBV4-1
ASSQEGQGPLKGELF
>TRBJ1-4|TRBV9
ASSGRDTGTNEKLF
>TRBJ1-2|TRBV3-1/TRBV3-2
ASSQVWSGRSYGYT
>TRBJ1-1|TRBV5-5
ASSWGQNEAF
>TRBJ2-3|TRBV7-3
ASSLGSSTDTQY
>TRBJ1-3|TRBV19
ASTLSPRKGNTIY
>TRBJ1-2|TRBV6-6
ASSPVSGVNYGYT
>TRBJ1-5|TRBV29-1
SAGGVNQPQH
>TRBJ2-6|TRBV7-3
ASSLGTARLTGANVLT
>TRBJ2-2|TRBV7-6
ASSLAVQTGVNTGELF